The clone carrying this TCR beta chain was picked up a small number of times. Its target is unknown. Time point specified: patch test 1, 2 weeks after DPC sensitization. The treatment is: therapeutic diphenylcyclopropenone sensitization with weekly scalp DPC. The germline gives CDR1 MNHEY, CDR2 SVGEGT. The CDR3 covers 14 residues. With V trimmed by 10 bases and J by 5 bases, 12 bases remained unmatched. From the RACE reads, TCRdb called clonotypes with MiXCR, one entry per CDR3 protein. The data contain approximately 110,000 distinct CDR3 sequences, roughly 11% of them singletons. This specimen belongs to a study of human T cells and chemical hapten exposure. Study-level points and caveats: Sensitizing to DPC left TCRs with a frequency above 1 in 1000 unaltered.

The material sequenced was whole blood, taken in connection with sensitization to the hapten diphenylcyclopropenone (DPC). The receptor was isolated from a woman between 40 and 50 years old with alopecia areata. Some clones in this sample may be carry-over from other donors' samples. V gene TRBV6-2 or TRBV6-3 combines with J gene TRBJ2-5; 8 nucleotides line up with TRBD2. CDR3 sequence reads: CATETPAGDETQYF. As DNA, the CDR3 is TGTGCCACCGAGACCCCAGCGGGGGATGAGACCCAGTACTTC.